This TCR beta chain was sequenced during a study of blood T cells in healthy people across ages. Study information: About one barcoded beta molecule was captured per two T cells (by template switching).

There were healthy Caucasian individuals from Russia, aged roughly 6 to 95, serving as donors. A second roughly 6 to 11 cycle PCR used barcoded and J-beta primers. Each CDR3 protein gets one entry after TCRdb re-called the 5' RACE reads with MiXCR. The sample contains 600,000 to 650,000 distinct CDR3 sequences, roughly three fifths of which appear only once. Sequencing input: blood. This sequence was found in a man between 60 and 70 years old in good health.

The CDR3 reads CASSYSYTSKNIQYF. In DNA form, the CDR3 reads TGTGCCAGCAGTTACTCGTACACGTCCAAAAACATTCAGTACTTC. The chain joins TRBV6-6 to TRBJ2-7; no clear D. The DNA matches TRBJ2-4 better at its end, which makes the J call doubtful. The length of the CDR3 is 15 residues. The germline V gene encodes CDR1 MNHNY and CDR2 SVGAGI (reference sequence).